This T cell receptor beta chain was recorded in a study of Ad26.COV2.S vaccination and SARS-CoV-2 variants. Study-wide results and caveats: Following vaccination, spike-specific CD8+ and CD4+ T cell responses reportedly exhibited substantial breadth. Vaccine and placebo recipients had similar non-spike TCR breadth. Individuals receiving vaccine had higher spike-specific TCR breadth than placebo recipients did.

On this clone itself: Its antigen is unknown.

V shed 5 bases, J shed 1 base, and the junction held 16 bases outside the gene matches. Per germline, CDR1 SGHDT and CDR2 YYEEEE. The CDR3 runs to 18 residues. Profiling relied on immunoSEQ multiplex PCR, and the TCRdb table lists in-frame clones only, not all of them. The profile shows about 350,000 clones, approximately 90% of them singletons. The clonotype was recovered from a human donor who had recovered from COVID-19. The sequenced sample was peripheral blood, obtained after recovery from COVID-19. The chain carries TRBV5-6 and TRBJ1-2, with 8 bases fitting TRBD1. CDR3 protein: CASSQPGTGFIINYGYTF. The CDR3, as DNA: TGTGCCAGCAGTCAACCCGGGACAGGATTTATCATTAACTATGGCTACACCTTC.